A selection of T cell receptor beta chains follows, all from one sample in a study of neurological immune-mediated disorders. A single record per CDR3 protein comes from TCRdb applying MiXCR to the 5' RACE reads. Of 28,000 or so distinct CDR3 sequences in the sample, 15% were seen once. Sequenced material: PBMCs. All receptors derive from a man between 65 and 85 years old in good health. Both conserved end residues are part of each CDR3. Fields, in order: V gene, J gene, clone size, D gene, CDR3 DNA, CDR3 protein. A D gene is named only where the DNA matches it firmly. Clone sizes are given selectively: once, few, many, or a class where the clone is expanded.

V gene: TRBV7-2
J gene: TRBJ2-7
clone size: -
D gene: -
CDR3 DNA: TGTGCCAGCAGCTTAGGACTAGTAAACGAGCAGTACTTC
CDR3 protein: CASSLGLVNEQYF

V gene: TRBV20-1
J gene: TRBJ2-7
clone size: many
D gene: TRBD1
CDR3 DNA: TGCAGTGCTAGAGATGGGCAGGGGGCAACCTACGAGCAGTACTTC
CDR3 protein: CSARDGQGATYEQYF

V gene: TRBV10-3
J gene: TRBJ1-1
clone size: many
D gene: -
CDR3 DNA: TGTGCCATCATGGAACGCGCCCCAGGGTCGAACACTGAAGCTTTCTTT
CDR3 protein: CAIMERAPGSNTEAFF

V gene: TRBV5-6
J gene: TRBJ1-1
clone size: many
D gene: -
CDR3 DNA: TGTGCCAGCAGCTTGATCGGTGTGAAAGCTTTCTTT
CDR3 protein: CASSLIGVKAFF

V gene: TRBV20-1
J gene: TRBJ2-7
clone size: many
D gene: -
CDR3 DNA: TGCAGTGCTAGAGATAAGGGGCAGGGGACCTATACCTACGAGCAGTACTTC
CDR3 protein: CSARDKGQGTYTYEQYF

V gene: TRBV18
J gene: TRBJ2-7
clone size: -
D gene: -
CDR3 DNA: TGTGCCAGCTCACCAAACCAACTGAGCTCCTACGAGCAGTACTTC
CDR3 protein: CASSPNQLSSYEQYF

V gene: TRBV29-1
J gene: TRBJ1-1
clone size: many
D gene: TRBD1
CDR3 DNA: TGCAGCGTTGCCCCGGGACAGGGAATGGGCACTGAAGCTTTCTTT
CDR3 protein: CSVAPGQGMGTEAFF

V gene: TRBV7-6
J gene: TRBJ2-5
clone size: many
D gene: -
CDR3 DNA: TGTGCCAGCAGCCCAAGGAGGGTAGAGACCCAGTACTTC
CDR3 protein: CASSPRRVETQYF

V gene: TRBV3-1
J gene: TRBJ2-3
clone size: -
D gene: -
CDR3 DNA: TGTGCCAGCAGCCGCACTGGGGCGGGCTCAGATACACAGTATTTT
CDR3 protein: CASSRTGAGSDTQYF

V gene: TRBV6-2/TRBV6-3
J gene: TRBJ2-5
clone size: -
D gene: TRBD2
CDR3 DNA: TGTGCCAGCAGTTCCCCTATTAGCGGGCAAGAGACCCAGTACTTC
CDR3 protein: CASSSPISGQETQYF

V gene: TRBV6-6
J gene: TRBJ2-7
clone size: many
D gene: TRBD1
CDR3 DNA: TGTGCCAGCAGTTACTCGACAGGGCTAACCTACGAGCAGTACTTC
CDR3 protein: CASSYSTGLTYEQYF

V gene: TRBV6-5
J gene: TRBJ2-3
clone size: many
D gene: -
CDR3 DNA: TGTGCCAGCAGACAGGGAGGTAATACGCAGTATTTT
CDR3 protein: CASRQGGNTQYF

V gene: TRBV7-2
J gene: TRBJ2-7
clone size: many
D gene: -
CDR3 DNA: TGTGCCAGCAGCTTAGCGGCTCAGAACTACGAGCAGTACTTC
CDR3 protein: CASSLAAQNYEQYF

V gene: TRBV20-1
J gene: TRBJ2-7
clone size: many
D gene: -
CDR3 DNA: TGCAGTGCTAGAGATCGGGTGAAAAACGAGCAGTACTTC
CDR3 protein: CSARDRVKNEQYF

V gene: TRBV18
J gene: TRBJ1-6
clone size: -
D gene: TRBD1
CDR3 DNA: TGTGCCAGCTCACCCAGGACAGGATCTAATTCACCCCTCCACTTT
CDR3 protein: CASSPRTGSNSPLHF

V gene: TRBV28
J gene: TRBJ1-3
clone size: many
D gene: -
CDR3 DNA: TGTGCCAGCAGTTTGTCCATCCGCTCTGGAAACACCATATATTTT
CDR3 protein: CASSLSIRSGNTIYF

V gene: TRBV4-3
J gene: TRBJ2-7
clone size: many
D gene: -
CDR3 DNA: TGCGCCAGCAGCCCCGGGACCCTCGGCTACGAGCAGTACTTC
CDR3 protein: CASSPGTLGYEQYF

V gene: TRBV7-2
J gene: TRBJ1-2
clone size: many
D gene: -
CDR3 DNA: TGTGCCAGCAGCTTAACACAGGGAAGCGGTGGCTACACCTTC
CDR3 protein: CASSLTQGSGGYTF

V gene: TRBV6-5
J gene: TRBJ1-3
clone size: many
D gene: -
CDR3 DNA: TGTGCCAGCAGTGCTGACGGTAGCTCTGGAAACACCATATATTTT
CDR3 protein: CASSADGSSGNTIYF

V gene: TRBV6-5
J gene: TRBJ1-2
clone size: many
D gene: TRBD1
CDR3 DNA: TGTGCCAGCAGCTCAGGGACAGGTCCCTATGGCTACACCTTC
CDR3 protein: CASSSGTGPYGYTF

V gene: TRBV12-3/TRBV12-4
J gene: TRBJ2-7
clone size: few
D gene: -
CDR3 DNA: TGTGCCAGCAGTTTTGTCAGGGGCCCTTACGAGCAGTACTTC
CDR3 protein: CASSFVRGPYEQYF

V gene: TRBV11-2
J gene: TRBJ2-2
clone size: few
D gene: -
CDR3 DNA: TGTGCCAGCAGCCTAACTATCCGGAGTGGCGGGGAGCTGTTTTTT
CDR3 protein: CASSLTIRSGGELFF

V gene: TRBV6-5
J gene: TRBJ1-4
clone size: once
D gene: -
CDR3 DNA: TGTGCCAGCAGCCCTAATTGGGGGACTAATGAAAAACTGTTTTTT
CDR3 protein: CASSPNWGTNEKLFF

V gene: TRBV5-1
J gene: TRBJ2-1
clone size: many
D gene: -
CDR3 DNA: TGCGCCAGCAGCTTGGCCTTCGGGGGCCGTGAGCAGTTCTTC
CDR3 protein: CASSLAFGGREQFF

V gene: TRBV5-1
J gene: TRBJ1-2
clone size: many
D gene: TRBD1
CDR3 DNA: TGCGCCAGCAGCTTGGGACCGGGACAGGGAATGGTCTATGGCTACACCTTC
CDR3 protein: CASSLGPGQGMVYGYTF

V gene: TRBV5-6
J gene: TRBJ1-1
clone size: many
D gene: -
CDR3 DNA: TGTGCCAGCAGCCTGGGCCCTCTGAACACTGAAGCTTTCTTT
CDR3 protein: CASSLGPLNTEAFF